This T cell receptor beta chain was retrieved from a study of technical replicates of blood from several donors. Sequencing was performed with immunoSEQ multiplex PCR; in TCRdb, only in-frame clones are kept and a portion is missing. The repertoire holds 91,000 or so clones, 95% seen once, with roughly 0.28% in the top ten. Germline loops: CDR1 MGHRA, CDR2 YSYEKL. CDR3 length: 16 residues. The ends were cut back, 3 bases at V and 0 bases at J, with 9 bases in the middle. The chain couples TRBV4-1 to TRBJ2-6; D gene uncertain. This sequence originates from a human donor in good health. Input material: T cells isolated from PBMCs. This chain's CDR3 is CASSQREYSGANVLTF. In DNA form, the CDR3 reads TGCGCCAGCAGCCAGCGCGAATACTCTGGGGCCAACGTCCTGACTTTC.